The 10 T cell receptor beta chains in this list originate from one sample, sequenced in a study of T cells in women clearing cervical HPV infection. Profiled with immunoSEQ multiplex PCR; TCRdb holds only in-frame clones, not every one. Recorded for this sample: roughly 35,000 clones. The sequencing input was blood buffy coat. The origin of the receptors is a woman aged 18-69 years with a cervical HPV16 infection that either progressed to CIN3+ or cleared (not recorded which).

CDR3 region: CASSLRGGISYEQYF. The DNA read from the CDR3 is TGTGCCAGCAGCTTACGGGGAGGCATCTCCTACGAG. The genes are TRBV7-3 and TRBJ2-7; maybe TRBD2 (6 bases). The observed sequence ends 3 residues before the CDR3 terminus, with the missing tail filled in from the germline J gene. With 2 bases removed from V and 0 bases from J, the gap between germline ends came to 11 bases. The CDR3 runs to 15 residues. CDR1 and CDR2 (germline): SGHTA, FQGTGA.

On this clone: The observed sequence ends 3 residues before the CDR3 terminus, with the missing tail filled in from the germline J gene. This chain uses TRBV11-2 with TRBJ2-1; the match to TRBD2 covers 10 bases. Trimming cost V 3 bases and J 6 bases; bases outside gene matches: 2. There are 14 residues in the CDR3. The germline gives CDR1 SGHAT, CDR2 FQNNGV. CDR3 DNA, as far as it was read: TGTGCCAGCAGCTTGCTAGCGGGAGCCAATGAG. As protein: CASSLLAGANE. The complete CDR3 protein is CASSLLAGANEQFF.

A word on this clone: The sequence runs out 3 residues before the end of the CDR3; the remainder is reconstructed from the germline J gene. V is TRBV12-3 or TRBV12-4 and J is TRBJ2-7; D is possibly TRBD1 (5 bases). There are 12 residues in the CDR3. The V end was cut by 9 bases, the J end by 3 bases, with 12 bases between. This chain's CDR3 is CASGAPLYEQYF. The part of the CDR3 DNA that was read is TGTGCCAGTGGGGCGCCCCTCTACGAG.

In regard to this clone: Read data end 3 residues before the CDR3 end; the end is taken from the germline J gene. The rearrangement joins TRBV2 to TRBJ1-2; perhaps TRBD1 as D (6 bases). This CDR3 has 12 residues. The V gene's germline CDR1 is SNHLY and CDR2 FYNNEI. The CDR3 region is CANPQGLRGYTF. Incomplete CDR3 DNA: TGTGCCAACCCCCAGGGGCTCAGGGGC.

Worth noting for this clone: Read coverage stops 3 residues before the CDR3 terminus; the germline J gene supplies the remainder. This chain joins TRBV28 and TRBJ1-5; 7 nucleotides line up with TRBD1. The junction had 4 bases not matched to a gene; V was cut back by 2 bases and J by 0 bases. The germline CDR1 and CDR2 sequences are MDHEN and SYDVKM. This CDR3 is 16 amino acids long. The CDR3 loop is CASSLPGTASNQPQHF. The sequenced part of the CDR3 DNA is TGTGCCAGCAGTTTACCCGGGACAGCTAGCAATCAGCCC. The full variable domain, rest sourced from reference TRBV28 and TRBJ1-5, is DVKVTQSSRYLVKRTGEKVFLECVQDMDHENMFWYRQDPGLGLRLIYFSYDVKMKEKGDIPEGYSVSREKKERFSLILESASTNQTSMYLCASSLPGTASNQPQHFGDGTRLSIL.

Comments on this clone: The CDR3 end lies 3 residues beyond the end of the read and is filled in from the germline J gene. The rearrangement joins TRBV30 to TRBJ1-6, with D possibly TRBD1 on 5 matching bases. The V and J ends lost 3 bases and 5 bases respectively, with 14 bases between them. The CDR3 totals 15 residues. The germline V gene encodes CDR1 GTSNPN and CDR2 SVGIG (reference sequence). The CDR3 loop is CAWRPFGGNNSPLHF. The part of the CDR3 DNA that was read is TGTGCCTGGAGGCCGTTCGGGGGGAATAATTCACCC.

Incomplete CDR3 DNA: TGTGCCAGCAGCTTAGCACTAATCACCGGGGAG. Its protein product is CASSLALITGE. The CDR3 in its entirety is CASSLALITGELFF. The chain links TRBV7-2 to TRBJ2-2; D remains unclear. The sequenced fragment ends 3 residues before the CDR3 boundary, so the rest is inferred from the germline J gene. This CDR3 has 14 residues. V was clipped by 0 bases and J by 4 bases, with 6 bases between them. CDR1 and CDR2 from the germline V gene are SGHTA and FQGNSA.

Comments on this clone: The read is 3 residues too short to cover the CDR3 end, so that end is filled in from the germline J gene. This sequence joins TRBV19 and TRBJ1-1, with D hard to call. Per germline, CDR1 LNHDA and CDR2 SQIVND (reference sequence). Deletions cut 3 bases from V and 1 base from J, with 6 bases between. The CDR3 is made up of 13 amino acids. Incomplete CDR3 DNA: TGTGCCAGTAGTATGAAGGGGAACACTGAA. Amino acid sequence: CASSMKGNTE. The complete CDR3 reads CASSMKGNTEAFF.

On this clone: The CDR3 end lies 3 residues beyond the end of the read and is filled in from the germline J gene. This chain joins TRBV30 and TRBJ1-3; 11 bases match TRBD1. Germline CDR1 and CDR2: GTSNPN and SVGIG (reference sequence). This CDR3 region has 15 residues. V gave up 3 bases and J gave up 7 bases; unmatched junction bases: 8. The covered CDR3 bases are TGTGCCTGGAGCTACGGGACAGGGGGAGGGAACACC. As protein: CAWSYGTGGGNT. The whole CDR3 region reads CAWSYGTGGGNTIYF.

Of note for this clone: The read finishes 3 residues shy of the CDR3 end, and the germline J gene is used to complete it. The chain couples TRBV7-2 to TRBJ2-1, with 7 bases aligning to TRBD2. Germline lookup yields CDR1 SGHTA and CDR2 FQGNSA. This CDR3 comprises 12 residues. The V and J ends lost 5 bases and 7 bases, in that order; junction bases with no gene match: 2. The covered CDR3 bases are TGTGCCAGCAGCATTAGCGGGAATGAG. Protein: CASSISGNE. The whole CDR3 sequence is CASSISGNEQFF.